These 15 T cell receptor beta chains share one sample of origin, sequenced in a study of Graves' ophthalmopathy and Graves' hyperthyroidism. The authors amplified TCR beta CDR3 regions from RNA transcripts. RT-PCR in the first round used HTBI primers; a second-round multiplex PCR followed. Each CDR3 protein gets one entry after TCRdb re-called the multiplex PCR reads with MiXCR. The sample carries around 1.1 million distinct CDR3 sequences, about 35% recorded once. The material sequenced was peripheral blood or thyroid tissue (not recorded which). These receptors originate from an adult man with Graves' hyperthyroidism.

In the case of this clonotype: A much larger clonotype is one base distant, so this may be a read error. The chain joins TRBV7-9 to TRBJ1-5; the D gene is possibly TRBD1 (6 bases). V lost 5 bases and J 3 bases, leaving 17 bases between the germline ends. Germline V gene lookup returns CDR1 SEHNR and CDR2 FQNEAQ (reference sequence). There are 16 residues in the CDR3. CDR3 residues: CASSGNAGHSNQPQHF. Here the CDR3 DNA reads TGTGCCAGCAGCGGAAACGCGGGACACTCCAATCAGCCCCAGCATTTT.

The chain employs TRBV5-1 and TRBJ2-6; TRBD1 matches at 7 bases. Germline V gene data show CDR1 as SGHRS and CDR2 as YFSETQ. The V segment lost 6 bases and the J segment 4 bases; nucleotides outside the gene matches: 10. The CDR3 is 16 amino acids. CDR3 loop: CASTLGDRRGANVLTF. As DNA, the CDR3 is TGCGCCAGCACCTTAGGGGACAGAAGAGGGGCCAACGTCCTGACTTTC. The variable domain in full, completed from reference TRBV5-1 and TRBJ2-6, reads KAGVTQTPRYLIKTRGQQVTLSCSPISGHRSVSWYQQTPGQGLQFLFEYFSETQRNKGNFPGRFSGRQFSNSRSEMNVSTLELGDSALYLCASTLGDRRGANVLTFGAGSRLTVL.

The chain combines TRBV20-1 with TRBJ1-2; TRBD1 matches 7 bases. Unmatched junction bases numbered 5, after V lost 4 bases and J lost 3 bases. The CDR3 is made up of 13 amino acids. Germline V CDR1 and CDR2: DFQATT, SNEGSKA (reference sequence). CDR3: CSATTGKHYGYTF. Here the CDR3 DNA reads TGCAGTGCTACGACAGGGAAACACTATGGCTACACCTTC.

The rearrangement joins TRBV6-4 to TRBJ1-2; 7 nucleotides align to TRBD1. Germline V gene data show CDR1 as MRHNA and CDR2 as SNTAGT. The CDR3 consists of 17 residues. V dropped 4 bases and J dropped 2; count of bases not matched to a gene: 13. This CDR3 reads CASSARGQLHTNYGYTF. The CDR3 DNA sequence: TGTGCCAGCAGTGCTCGGGGACAGCTACATACGAACTATGGCTACACCTTC.

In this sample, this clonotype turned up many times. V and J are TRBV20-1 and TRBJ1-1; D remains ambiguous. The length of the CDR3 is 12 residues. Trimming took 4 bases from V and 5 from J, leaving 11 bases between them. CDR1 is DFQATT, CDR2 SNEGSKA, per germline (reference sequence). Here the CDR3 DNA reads TGCAGTGCTACTCCATGGGAGACTGAAGCTTTCTTT. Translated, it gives CSATPWETEAFF.

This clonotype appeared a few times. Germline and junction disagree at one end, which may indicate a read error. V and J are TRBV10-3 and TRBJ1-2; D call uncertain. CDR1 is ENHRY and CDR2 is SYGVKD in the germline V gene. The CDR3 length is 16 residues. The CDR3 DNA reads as TGTGCCATCAGTGAGTCGGGGTCTGGTTTCCTCTATGGCTACGCCTTC. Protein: CAISESGSGFLYGYAF.

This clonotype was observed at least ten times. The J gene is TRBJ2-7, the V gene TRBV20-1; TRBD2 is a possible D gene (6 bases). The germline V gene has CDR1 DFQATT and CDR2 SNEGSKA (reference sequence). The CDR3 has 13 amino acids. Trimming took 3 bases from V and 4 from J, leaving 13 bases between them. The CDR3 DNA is TGCAGTGCTAGGGCGGGGATTAAGTACGAGCAGTACTTC. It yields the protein CSARAGIKYEQYF.

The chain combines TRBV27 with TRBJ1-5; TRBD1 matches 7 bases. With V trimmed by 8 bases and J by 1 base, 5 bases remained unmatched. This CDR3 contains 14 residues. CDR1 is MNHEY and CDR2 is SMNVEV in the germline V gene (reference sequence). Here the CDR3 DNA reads TGTGCCAGCCGGAGGGGGCTGAGCAATCAGCCCCAGCATTTT. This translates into CASRRGLSNQPQHF.

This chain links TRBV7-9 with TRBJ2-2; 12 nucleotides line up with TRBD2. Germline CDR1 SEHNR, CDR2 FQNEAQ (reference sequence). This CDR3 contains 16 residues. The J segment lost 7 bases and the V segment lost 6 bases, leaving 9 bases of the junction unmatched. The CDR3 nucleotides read TGTGCCAGCAGTACTTCTAGCGGGAGGGCCCTCGGGGAGCTGTTTTTT. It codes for CASSTSSGRALGELFF.

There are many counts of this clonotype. The CDR3 loop is CASSLGNGYTF. The CDR3 region has the DNA TGTGCCAGCAGTTTAGGGAATGGCTACACCTTC. The J gene is TRBJ1-2, the V gene TRBV12-3 or TRBV12-4; the D is unclear. Trimming removed 1 base from V and 6 bases from J, with 3 bases in between. The CDR3 totals 11 residues.

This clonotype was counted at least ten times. CDR3 in DNA: TGCGCCAGCAGCCCACCGGACGGGACCTATGGCTACACCTTC. It encodes CASSPPDGTYGYTF. The V and J genes are TRBV5-1 and TRBJ1-2; the D gene is possibly TRBD1 (5 bases). This CDR3 has 14 residues. Germline V CDR1 and CDR2: SGHRS, YFSETQ. Trimming left V 4 bases short and J 4 bases short, with 14 bases between.

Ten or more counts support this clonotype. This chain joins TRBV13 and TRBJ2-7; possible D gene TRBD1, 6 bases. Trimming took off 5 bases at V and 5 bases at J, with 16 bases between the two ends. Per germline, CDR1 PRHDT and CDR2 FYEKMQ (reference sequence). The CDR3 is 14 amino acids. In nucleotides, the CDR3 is TGTGCCAGCAGCGATTGGACCAACAGGGACGAGCAGTACTTC. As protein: CASSDWTNRDEQYF. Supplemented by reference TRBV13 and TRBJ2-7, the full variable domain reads AAGVIQSPRHLIKEKRETATLKCYPIPRHDTVYWYQQGPGQDPQFLISFYEKMQSDKGSIPDRFSAQQFSDYHSELNMSSLELGDSALYFCASSDWTNRDEQYFGPGTRLTVT.

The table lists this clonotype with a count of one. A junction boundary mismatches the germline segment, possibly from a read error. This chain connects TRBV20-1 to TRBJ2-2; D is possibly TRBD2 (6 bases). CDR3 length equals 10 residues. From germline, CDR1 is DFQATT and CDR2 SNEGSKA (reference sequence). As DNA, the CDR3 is TGCAGTGCGCCGTCCGGGGGGCTGTTTTTT. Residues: CSAPSGGLFF.

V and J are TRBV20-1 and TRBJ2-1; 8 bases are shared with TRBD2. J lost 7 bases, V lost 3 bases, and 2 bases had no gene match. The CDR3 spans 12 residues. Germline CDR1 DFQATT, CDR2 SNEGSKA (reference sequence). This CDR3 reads CSARGLGNEQFF. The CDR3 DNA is TGCAGTGCTAGGGGACTAGGGAATGAGCAGTTCTTC.

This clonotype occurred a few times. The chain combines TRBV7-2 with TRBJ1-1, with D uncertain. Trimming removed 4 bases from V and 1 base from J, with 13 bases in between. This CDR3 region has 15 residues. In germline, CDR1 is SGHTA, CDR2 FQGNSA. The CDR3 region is CASSSWIRTNTEAFF. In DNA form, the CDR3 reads TGTGCCAGCAGCTCGTGGATAAGGACGAACACTGAAGCTTTCTTT.